The TCR beta chain under discussion was sequenced for a study of regulatory T cells. The PCR used 52 TRBV and 13 TRBJ primers. Sequenced by immunoSEQ multiplex PCR; TCRdb stores in-frame clones only, minus some. The data contain about 28,000 clones, 85% to 95% of them seen just once; the ten biggest clones take up 1.5% to 1.9%. On this clone: The antigen is undetermined.

Overall study results and limits: In patients, unique TRB V-J pairs were restricted and V/J usage skewed, especially in Tregs. Hydrophobic residues at CDR3 positions 6 and 7 were enriched in conventional CD4+ T cells of CD3G-deficient patients.

Sorting split CD4+ cells into CD25-high CD127-low Tregs and CD25-low CD127-high conventional T cells. V lost 0 bases to trimming and J lost 15 bases, with 17 bases between them. CDR1 and CDR2 from the germline V gene are SGHAT and FQNNGV. The CDR3 runs 14 residues. The chain combines TRBV11-2 with TRBJ1-4, with no clear D. Sequenced: conventional CD4+ T cells sorted from blood. This TCR was sampled from a person aged 18 to 35 with CD3G deficiency. CDR3 DNA: TGTGCCAGCAGCTTAGAACGGTCCGTGGCCCGCGTGTTTTTT. Residues: CASSLERSVARVFF.